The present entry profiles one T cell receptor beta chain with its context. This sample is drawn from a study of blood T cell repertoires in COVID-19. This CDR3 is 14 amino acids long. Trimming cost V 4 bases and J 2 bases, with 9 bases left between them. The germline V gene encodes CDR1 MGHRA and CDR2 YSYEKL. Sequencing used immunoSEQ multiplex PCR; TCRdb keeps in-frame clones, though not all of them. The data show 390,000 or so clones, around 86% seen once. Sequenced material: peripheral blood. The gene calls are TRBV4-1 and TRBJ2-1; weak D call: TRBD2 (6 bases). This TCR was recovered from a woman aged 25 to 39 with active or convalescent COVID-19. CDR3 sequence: CASSRGVTYNEQFF. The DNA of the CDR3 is TGCGCCAGCAGCCGCGGGGTCACCTACAATGAGCAGTTCTTC.